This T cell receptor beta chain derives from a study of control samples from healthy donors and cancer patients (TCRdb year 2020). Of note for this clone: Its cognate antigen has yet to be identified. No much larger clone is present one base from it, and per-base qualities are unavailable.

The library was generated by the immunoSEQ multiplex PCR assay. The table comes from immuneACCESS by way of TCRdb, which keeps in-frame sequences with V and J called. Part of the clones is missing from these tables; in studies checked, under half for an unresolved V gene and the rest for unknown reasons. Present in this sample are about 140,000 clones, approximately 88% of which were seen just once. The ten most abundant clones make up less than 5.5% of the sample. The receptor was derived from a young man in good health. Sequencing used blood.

The CDR3 here reads CASSYGPFNLDTQYF. The DNA reads as follows: TGTGCCAGCAGTTACGGGCCCTTCAACTTAGATACGCAGTATTTT. The chain joins TRBV6-5 to TRBJ2-3, with the identity of the D gene unclear. Trimming costs V 2 bases and J 5 bases, and their ends lie 14 bases apart. The CDR3 contains 15 residues, cysteine and phenylalanine counted. Just the 45-base CDR3 DNA is kept, in frame starting at base 1. CDR1 MNHEY and CDR2 SVGAGI are derived from the germline V gene.